One and the same sample provided the 9 T cell receptor beta chains below, sequenced in a study of blood T cell repertoires in COVID-19. Clones were read by immunoSEQ multiplex PCR, and TCRdb kept only the in-frame ones, dropping some. The sample lists roughly 200,000 clones; under 85% were seen once. The material sequenced was peripheral blood. The receptors derive from a woman aged 25 to 39 with COVID-19, enrolled during active disease.

In its sample, this clone was seen once. The CDR3 protein is CASTGLAGGGQYF. CDR3 DNA sequence: TGTGCCAGCACGGGACTAGCGGGAGGTGGGCAGTACTTC. This sequence joins TRBV27 and TRBJ2-7, with TRBD2 matching 15 bases. This CDR3 has 13 amino acids. With 7 bases clipped from V and 9 bases from J, the junction kept 4 bases outside the gene matches. CDR1 MNHEY and CDR2 SMNVEV come from the germline V gene (reference sequence).

This clone was counted between two and nine times. The rearrangement links TRBV5-6 to TRBJ2-7, with a possible D match to TRBD2 (6 bases). From germline, CDR1 is SGHDT and CDR2 YYEEEE. CDR3 length: 13 amino acids. V was clipped by 2 bases and J by 3 bases, with 9 bases between them. CDR3 region: CASSFGGDYEQYF. CDR3 sequence (DNA): TGTGCCAGCAGCTTTGGAGGGGACTACGAGCAGTACTTC.

The chain is built from TRBV7-6 and TRBJ2-1; TRBD2 matches 11 bases. The length of the CDR3 is 16 residues. J was trimmed by 4 bases and V by 5 bases; bases with no gene match: 7. Germline loops: CDR1 SGHVS, CDR2 FNYEAQ. CDR3 region: CASSPARTSGYNEQFF. CDR3 DNA: TGTGCCAGCAGCCCCGCGAGGACTAGCGGGTACAATGAGCAGTTCTTC.

The chain couples TRBV19 to TRBJ1-2; D perhaps matches TRBD1 (5 bases). The length of the CDR3 is 13 residues. V lost 1 base to trimming and J lost 5 bases, with 8 bases between them. The germline CDR1 and CDR2 sequences are LNHDA and SQIVND (reference sequence). In nucleotides, the CDR3 is TGTGCCAGTAGTATAGCGGGGGTTTATGGCTACACCTTC. Protein sequence: CASSIAGVYGYTF.

The chain employs TRBV6-2 or TRBV6-3 and TRBJ1-5; D unresolved. Germline loops: CDR1 MNHEY, CDR2 SVGEGT. The CDR3 extends over 17 amino acids. V lost 6 bases and J 2 bases, leaving 20 bases between the germline ends. The CDR3 nucleotides are TGTGCCAGCAGCCGCCCCGGGGTTTCGATAGGCAATCAGCCCCAGCATTTT. Amino acids: CASSRPGVSIGNQPQHF.

CDR3 bases: TGTGCCAGCATCCTAGCGGAGCACACCGGGGAGCTGTTTTTT. It encodes CASILAEHTGELFF. The chain combines TRBV6-5 with TRBJ2-2; TRBD2 matches 7 bases. The CDR3 has 14 residues. CDR1 MNHEY and CDR2 SVGAGI come from the germline V gene. Germline trimming cut 7 bases from V and 3 bases from J; bases unmatched to any gene: 5.

The rearrangement joins TRBV30 to TRBJ1-1, with TRBD1 identical over 11 bases. Trimming at V came to 2 bases and at J to 4 bases, leaving 6 bases not matched to a gene. Germline values: CDR1 GTSNPN, CDR2 SVGIG (reference sequence). The CDR3 extends over 15 amino acids. The CDR3 DNA reads as TGTGCCTGGAGTCCCTGGGACAGGGGGACCACTGAAGCTTTCTTT. Encoded protein: CAWSPWDRGTTEAFF.

This clone is a singleton in its sample. Here the CDR3 DNA reads TGTGCCAGCCTTAGGACTAACGGGGACCGCGAGCAGTACTTC. Its translation: CASLRTNGDREQYF. The chain joins TRBV2 to TRBJ2-7; a weak D match, TRBD2 (6 bases). Germline V gene sequence: CDR1 SNHLY, CDR2 FYNNEI. Trimming removed 8 bases at V and 6 bases at J, with 20 bases between. The CDR3 runs 14 residues. The full variable domain, completed using reference TRBV2 and TRBJ2-7, is EPEVTQTPSHQVTQMGQEVILRCVPISNHLYFYWYRQILGQKVEFLVSFYNNEISEKSEIFDDQFSVERPDGSNFTLKIRSTKLEDSAMYFCASLRTNGDREQYFGPGTRLTVT.

V usage is TRBV12-3 or TRBV12-4 and J usage is TRBJ2-7; maybe TRBD2 (6 bases). V dropped 6 bases and J dropped 3 bases, with 12 bases sitting between them. This CDR3 region has 13 residues. The CDR3 loop reads CASSPGLGYEQYF. CDR3 bases: TGTGCCAGCAGCCCGGGACTGGGCTACGAGCAGTACTTC.